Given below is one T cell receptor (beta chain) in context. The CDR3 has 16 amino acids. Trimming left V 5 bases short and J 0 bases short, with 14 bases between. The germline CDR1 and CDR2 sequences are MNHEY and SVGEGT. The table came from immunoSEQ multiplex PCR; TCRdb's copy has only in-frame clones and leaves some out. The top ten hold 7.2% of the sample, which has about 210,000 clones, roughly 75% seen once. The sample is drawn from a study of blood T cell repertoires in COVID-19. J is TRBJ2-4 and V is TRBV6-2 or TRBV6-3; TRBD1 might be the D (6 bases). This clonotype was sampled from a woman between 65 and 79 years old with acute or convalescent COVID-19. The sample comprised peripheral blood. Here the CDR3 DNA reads TGTGCCAGCAGTCGATGGACAGATCTAGCCAAAAACATTCAGTACTTC. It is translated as CASSRWTDLAKNIQYF.